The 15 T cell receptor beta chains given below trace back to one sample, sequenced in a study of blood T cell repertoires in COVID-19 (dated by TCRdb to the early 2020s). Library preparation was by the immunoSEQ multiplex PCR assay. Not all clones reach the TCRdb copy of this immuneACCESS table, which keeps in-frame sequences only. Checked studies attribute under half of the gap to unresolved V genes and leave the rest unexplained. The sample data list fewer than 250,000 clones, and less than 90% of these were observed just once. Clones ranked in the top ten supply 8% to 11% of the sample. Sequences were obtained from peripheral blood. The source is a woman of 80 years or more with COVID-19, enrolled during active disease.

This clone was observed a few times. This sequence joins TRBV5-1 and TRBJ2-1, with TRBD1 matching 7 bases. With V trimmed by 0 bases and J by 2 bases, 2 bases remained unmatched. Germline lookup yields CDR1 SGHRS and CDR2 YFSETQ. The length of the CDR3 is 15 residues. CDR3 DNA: TGCGCCAGCAGCTTGGGTCAGGGGGCCTACAATGAGCAGTTCTTC. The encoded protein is CASSLGQGAYNEQFF.

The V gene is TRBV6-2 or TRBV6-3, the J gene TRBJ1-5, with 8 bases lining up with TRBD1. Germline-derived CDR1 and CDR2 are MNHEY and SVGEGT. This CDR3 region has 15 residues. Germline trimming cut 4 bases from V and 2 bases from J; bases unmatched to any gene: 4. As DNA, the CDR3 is TGTGCCAGCAGTTCTATACAGGGGGGCAATCAGCCCCAGCATTTT. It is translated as CASSSIQGGNQPQHF.

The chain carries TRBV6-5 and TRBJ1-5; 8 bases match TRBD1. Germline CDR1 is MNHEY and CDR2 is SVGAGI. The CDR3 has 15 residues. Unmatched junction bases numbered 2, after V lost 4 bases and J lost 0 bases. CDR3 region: CASSSTGGSNQPQHF. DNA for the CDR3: TGTGCCAGCAGTTCCACAGGGGGTAGCAATCAGCCCCAGCATTTT.

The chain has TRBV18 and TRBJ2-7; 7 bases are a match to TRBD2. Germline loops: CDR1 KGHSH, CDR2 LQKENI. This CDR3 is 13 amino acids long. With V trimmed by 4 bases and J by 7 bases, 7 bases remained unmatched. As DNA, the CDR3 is TGTGCCAGCTCACGGGAGGGAGTTGGGGAGCAGTACTTC. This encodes CASSREGVGEQYF.

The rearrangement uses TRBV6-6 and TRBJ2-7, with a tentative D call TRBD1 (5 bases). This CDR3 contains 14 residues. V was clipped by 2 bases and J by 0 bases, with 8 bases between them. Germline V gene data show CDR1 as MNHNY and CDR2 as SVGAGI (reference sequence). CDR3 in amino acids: CASSYTGSSYEQYF. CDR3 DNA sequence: TGTGCCAGCAGTTACACAGGTAGCTCCTACGAGCAGTACTTC.

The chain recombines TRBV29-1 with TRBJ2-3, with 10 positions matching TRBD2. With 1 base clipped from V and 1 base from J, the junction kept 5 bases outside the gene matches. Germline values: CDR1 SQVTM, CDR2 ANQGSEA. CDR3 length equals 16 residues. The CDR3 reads CSVEGLAGARTDTQYF. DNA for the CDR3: TGCAGCGTTGAAGGGCTAGCGGGGGCCCGCACAGATACGCAGTATTTT.

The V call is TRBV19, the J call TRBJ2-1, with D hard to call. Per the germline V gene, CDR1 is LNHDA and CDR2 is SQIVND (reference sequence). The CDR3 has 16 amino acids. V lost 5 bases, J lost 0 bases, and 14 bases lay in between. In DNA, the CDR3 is TGTGCCAGTAGTGACCAGGCTGCGAGCTCCTACAATGAGCAGTTCTTC. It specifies CASSDQAASSYNEQFF.

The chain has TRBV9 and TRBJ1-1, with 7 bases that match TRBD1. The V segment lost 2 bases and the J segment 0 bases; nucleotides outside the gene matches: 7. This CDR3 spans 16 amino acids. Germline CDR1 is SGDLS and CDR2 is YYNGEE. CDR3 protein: CASSVSPGTVNTEAFF. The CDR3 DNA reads TGTGCCAGCAGCGTTAGTCCCGGGACAGTGAACACTGAAGCTTTCTTT.

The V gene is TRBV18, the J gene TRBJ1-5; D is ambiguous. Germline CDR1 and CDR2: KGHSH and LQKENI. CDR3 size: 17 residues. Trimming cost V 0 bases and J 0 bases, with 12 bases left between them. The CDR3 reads CASSPPRSQASNQPQHF. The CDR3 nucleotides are TGTGCCAGCTCACCACCGCGTAGTCAGGCTAGCAATCAGCCCCAGCATTTT.

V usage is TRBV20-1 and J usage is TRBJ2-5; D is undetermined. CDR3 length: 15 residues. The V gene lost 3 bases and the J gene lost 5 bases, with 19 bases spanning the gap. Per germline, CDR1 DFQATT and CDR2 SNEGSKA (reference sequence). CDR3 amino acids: CSASSGATGLETQYF. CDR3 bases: TGCAGTGCTAGTAGTGGTGCCACCGGGTTGGAGACCCAGTACTTC.

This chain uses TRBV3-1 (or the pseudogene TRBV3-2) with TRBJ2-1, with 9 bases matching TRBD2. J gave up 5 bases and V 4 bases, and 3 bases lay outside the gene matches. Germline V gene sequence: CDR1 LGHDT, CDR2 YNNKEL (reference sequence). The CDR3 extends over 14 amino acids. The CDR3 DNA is TGTGCCAGCAGCCTAGGGACTAGCAACAATGAGCAGTTCTTC. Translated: CASSLGTSNNEQFF.

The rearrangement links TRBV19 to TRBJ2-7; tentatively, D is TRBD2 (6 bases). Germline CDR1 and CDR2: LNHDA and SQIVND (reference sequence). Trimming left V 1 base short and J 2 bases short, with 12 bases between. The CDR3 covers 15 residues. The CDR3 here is CASSIGGEIPYEQYF. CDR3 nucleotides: TGTGCCAGTAGTATAGGCGGGGAGATCCCCTACGAGCAGTACTTC.

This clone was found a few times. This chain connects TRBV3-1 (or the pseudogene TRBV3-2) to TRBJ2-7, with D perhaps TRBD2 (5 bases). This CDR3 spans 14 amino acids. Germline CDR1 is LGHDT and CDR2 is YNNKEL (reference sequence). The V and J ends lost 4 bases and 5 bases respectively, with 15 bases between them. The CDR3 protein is CASSLGRLSDEQYF. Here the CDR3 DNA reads TGTGCCAGCAGCCTCGGACGTCTTAGCGACGAGCAGTACTTC.

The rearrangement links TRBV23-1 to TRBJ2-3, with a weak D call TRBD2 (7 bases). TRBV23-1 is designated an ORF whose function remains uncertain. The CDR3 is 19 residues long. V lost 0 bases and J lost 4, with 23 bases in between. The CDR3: CASSQSALPGEGRPDTQYF. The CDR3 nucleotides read TGCGCCAGCAGTCAATCGGCCCTCCCAGGGGAGGGGAGGCCAGATACGCAGTATTTT.

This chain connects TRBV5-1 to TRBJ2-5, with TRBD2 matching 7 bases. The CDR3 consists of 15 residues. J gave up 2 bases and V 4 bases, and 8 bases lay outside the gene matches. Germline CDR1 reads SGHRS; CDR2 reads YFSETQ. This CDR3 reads CASSHGRTQQETQYF. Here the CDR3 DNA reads TGCGCCAGCAGCCACGGGAGGACTCAGCAAGAGACCCAGTACTTC.